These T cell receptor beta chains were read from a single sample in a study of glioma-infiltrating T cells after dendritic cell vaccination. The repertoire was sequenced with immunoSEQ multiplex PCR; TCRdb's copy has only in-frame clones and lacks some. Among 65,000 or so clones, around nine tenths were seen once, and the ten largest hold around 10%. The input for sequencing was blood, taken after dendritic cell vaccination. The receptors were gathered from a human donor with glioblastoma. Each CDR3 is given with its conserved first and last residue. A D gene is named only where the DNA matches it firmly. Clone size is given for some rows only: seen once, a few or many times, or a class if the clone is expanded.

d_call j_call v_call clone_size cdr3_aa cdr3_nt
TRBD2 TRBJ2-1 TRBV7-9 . CASSPFSRSGGATEQFF TGTGCCAGCAGCCCCTTTTCACGTAGCGGGGGGGCCACTGAGCAGTTCTTC
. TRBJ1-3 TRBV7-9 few CASSPNRVGSGNTIYF TGTGCCAGCAGCCCAAACAGGGTTGGGTCTGGAAACACCATATATTTT
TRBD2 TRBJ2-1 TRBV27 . CASSSGTSFYEQFF TGTGCCAGCAGTTCCGGGACTAGTTTCTATGAGCAGTTCTTC
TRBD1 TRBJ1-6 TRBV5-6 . CASSYMDGTENSPLHF TGTGCCAGCAGCTACATGGATGGGACAGAGAATTCACCCCTCCACTTT
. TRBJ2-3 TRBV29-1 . CSGAKSSTDTQYF TGCAGCGGGGCCAAGTCCAGCACAGATACGCAGTATTTT
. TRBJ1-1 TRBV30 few CAWALQSTEAFF TGTGCCTGGGCGCTACAGAGCACTGAAGCTTTCTTT
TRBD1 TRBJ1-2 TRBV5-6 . CASSPGTGMRGYTF TGTGCCAGCAGCCCCGGGACAGGGATGCGTGGCTACACCTTC
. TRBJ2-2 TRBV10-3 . CATTQGLNTGELFF TGTGCCACCACTCAGGGGTTGAACACCGGGGAGCTGTTTTTT
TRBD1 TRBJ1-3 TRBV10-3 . CAAGQGKGNTIYF TGTGCCGCGGGACAGGGGAAGGGAAACACCATATATTTT
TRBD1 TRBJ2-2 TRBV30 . CAWSLIGGASGELFF TGTGCCTGGAGTCTTATAGGGGGCGCCTCCGGGGAGCTGTTTTTT
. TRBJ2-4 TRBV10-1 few CASSESDSRTKNIQYF TGCGCCAGCAGTGAGTCCGACAGTAGGACCAAAAACATTCAGTACTTC
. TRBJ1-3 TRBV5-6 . CASSGGLGGPGNTIYF TGTGCCAGCAGCGGCGGACTGGGGGGTCCTGGAAACACCATATATTTT
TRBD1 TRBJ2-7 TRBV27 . CASSLQGASYEQYF TGTGCCAGCAGTTTGCAGGGGGCGTCCTACGAGCAGTACTTC
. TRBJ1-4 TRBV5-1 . CASSRNRDNEKLFF TGCGCCAGCAGCCGAAACAGGGATAATGAAAAACTGTTTTTT
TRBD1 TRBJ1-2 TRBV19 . CASSTDRVYGYTF TGTGCCAGTAGTACCGACAGGGTCTATGGCTACACCTTC
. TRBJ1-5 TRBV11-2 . CASSFSGNQPQHF TGTGCCAGCAGCTTTTCGGGGAATCAGCCCCAGCATTTT
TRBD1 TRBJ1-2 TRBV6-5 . CASSYGTGAYYGYTF TGTGCCAGCAGTTACGGGACAGGGGCCTACTATGGCTACACCTTC
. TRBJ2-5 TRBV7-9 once CASSLEVTARETQYF TGTGCCAGCAGCTTAGAAGTCACGGCGAGGGAGACCCAGTACTTC
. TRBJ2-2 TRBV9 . CASSVGGRGSTGELFF TGTGCCAGCAGCGTAGGAGGACGGGGTAGCACCGGGGAGCTGTTTTTT
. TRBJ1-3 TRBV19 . CASSIAGNTIYF TGTGCCAGTAGTATAGCGGGAAACACCATATATTTT
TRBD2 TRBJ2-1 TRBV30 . CAWRSQSSGRVRASSYNEQFF TGTGCCTGGAGGTCCCAATCTAGCGGGAGGGTAAGGGCCAGCTCCTACAATGAGCAGTTCTTC
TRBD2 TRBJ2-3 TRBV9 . CASSVGLAGGLGTDTQYF TGTGCCAGCAGCGTAGGACTAGCGGGGGGGCTCGGAACAGATACGCAGTATTTT
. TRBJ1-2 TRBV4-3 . CASSQDDTGIYGYTF TGCGCCAGCAGCCAGGACGACACAGGGATCTATGGCTACACCTTC
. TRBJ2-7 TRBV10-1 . CASSESRGYEQYF TGCGCCAGCAGTGAGTCAAGGGGCTACGAGCAGTACTTC
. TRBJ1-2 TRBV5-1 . CASSPTGEIYGYTF TGCGCCAGCAGCCCAACCGGGGAAATCTATGGCTACACCTTC
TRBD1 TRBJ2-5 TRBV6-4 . CASSVQGDGETQYF TGTGCCAGCAGTGTACAGGGGGATGGAGAGACCCAGTACTTC
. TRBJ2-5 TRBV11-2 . CASSLDGPQRETQYF TGTGCCAGCAGCTTAGATGGGCCCCAACGAGAGACCCAGTACTTC
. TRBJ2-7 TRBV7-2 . CASSLQGLRYEQYF TGTGCCAGCAGCTTGCAGGGTCTTCGGTACGAGCAGTACTTC
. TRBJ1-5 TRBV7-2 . CASSLLGGWRPQHF TGTGCCAGCAGCTTACTAGGTGGTTGGCGGCCCCAGCATTTT
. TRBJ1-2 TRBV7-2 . CASSQYIAGGYTF TGTGCCAGCAGCCAATACATTGCGGGGGGCTACACCTTC
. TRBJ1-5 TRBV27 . CASSRGNQPQHF TGTGCCAGCAGTAGGGGTAATCAGCCCCAGCATTTT
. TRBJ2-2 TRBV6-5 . CASSSAGVPSGELFF TGTGCCAGCAGTTCCGCCGGGGTCCCCTCCGGGGAGCTGTTTTTT
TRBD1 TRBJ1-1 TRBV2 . CASRETGDLLAFF TGTGCCAGCAGGGAGACAGGGGATCTCTTGGCTTTCTTT
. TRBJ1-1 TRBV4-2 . CASREQGRNTEAFF TGTGCCAGCAGGGAACAGGGCAGGAACACTGAAGCTTTCTTT
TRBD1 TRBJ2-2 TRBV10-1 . CASSARQGLGTGELFF TGCGCCAGCAGTGCTAGACAGGGGCTCGGCACCGGGGAGCTGTTTTTT
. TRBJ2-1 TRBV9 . CASSVIQTGKQFF TGTGCCAGCAGCGTGATCCAAACAGGGAAGCAGTTCTTC
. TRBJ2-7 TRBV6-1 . CATLRGGRDEQYF TGTGCCACCCTTAGGGGGGGTCGGGACGAGCAGTACTTC
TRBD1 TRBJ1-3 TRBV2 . CASSVQGARGNTIYF TGTGCCAGCAGTGTACAGGGGGCGCGGGGAAACACCATATATTTT
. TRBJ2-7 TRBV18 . CASSPGASYEQYF TGTGCCAGCTCACCAGGGGCCTCCTACGAGCAGTACTTC
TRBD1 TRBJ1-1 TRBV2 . CASSATGAKLVNTEAFF TGTGCCAGCAGTGCGACAGGGGCTAAGTTGGTGAACACTGAAGCTTTCTTT
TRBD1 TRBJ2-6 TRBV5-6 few CASSLGKTGSSSGANVLTF TGTGCCAGCAGCTTGGGGAAGACAGGGTCGAGCTCTGGGGCCAACGTCCTGACTTTC
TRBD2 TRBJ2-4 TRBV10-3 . CAISESSGGAKNIQYF TGTGCCATCAGTGAGTCAAGCGGGGGGGCCAAAAACATTCAGTACTTC
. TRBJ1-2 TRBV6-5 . CASSDRDWGYTF TGTGCCAGCAGTGACCGGGACTGGGGCTACACCTTC
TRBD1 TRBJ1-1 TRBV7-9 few CASSPDRGFTEAFF TGTGCCAGCAGCCCCGACAGGGGTTTCACTGAAGCTTTCTTT
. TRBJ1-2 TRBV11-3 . CASSISGRKANYGYTF TGTGCCAGCAGTATTTCCGGGAGAAAAGCTAACTATGGCTACACCTTC
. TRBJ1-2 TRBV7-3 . CASSHSAGVNGYTF TGTGCCAGCAGCCACTCAGCGGGGGTCAATGGCTACACCTTC
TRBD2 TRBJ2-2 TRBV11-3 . CASSPYSGGRGELFF TGTGCCAGCAGCCCCTACTCGGGGGGGCGGGGGGAGCTGTTTTTT
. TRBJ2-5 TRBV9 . CASSVDGGGGTQYF TGTGCCAGCAGCGTAGACGGGGGCGGGGGGACCCAGTACTTC
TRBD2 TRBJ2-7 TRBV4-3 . CASSQSAAAGGPSYEQYF TGCGCCAGCAGCCAATCTGCGGCAGCGGGGGGGCCCTCCTACGAGCAGTACTTC
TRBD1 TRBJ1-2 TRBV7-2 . CASSVDRTGTINYGYTF TGTGCCAGCAGCGTTGACCGGACAGGGACAATTAACTATGGCTACACCTTC
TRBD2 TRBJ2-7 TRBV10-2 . CASSEERGVSYEQYF TGCGCCAGCAGTGAGGAGCGGGGGGTCTCCTACGAGCAGTACTTC
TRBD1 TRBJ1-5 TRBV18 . CASSRDRGYSNQPQHF TGTGCCAGCTCACGGGACAGGGGTTATAGCAATCAGCCCCAGCATTTT
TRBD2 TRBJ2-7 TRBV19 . CASSTPGLAGSEQYF TGTGCCAGTAGTACTCCGGGACTAGCGGGGAGCGAGCAGTACTTC
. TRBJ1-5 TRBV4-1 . CASSQEGPGLNQPQHF TGCGCCAGCAGCCAAGAAGGTCCAGGGCTCAATCAGCCCCAGCATTTT
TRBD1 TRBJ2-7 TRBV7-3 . CASSLGTGPYEQYF TGTGCCAGCAGCTTAGGGACAGGGCCCTACGAGCAGTACTTC
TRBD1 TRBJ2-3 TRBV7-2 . CASSLGTGWVDTQYF TGTGCCAGCAGCCTAGGGACAGGGTGGGTGGATACGCAGTATTTT
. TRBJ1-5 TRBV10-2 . CASRRTDISNQPQHF TGCGCCAGCAGGAGGACAGATATCAGCAATCAGCCCCAGCATTTT
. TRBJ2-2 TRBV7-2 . CASSQSGGPTGELFF TGTGCCAGCAGCCAATCCGGGGGGCCCACCGGGGAGCTGTTTTTT
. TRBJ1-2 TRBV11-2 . CASSLSLKRTDGYTF TGTGCCAGCAGCTTAAGCCTAAAAAGGACAGATGGCTACACCTTC